This is a list of T cell receptor beta chains from one sample in a study of blood T cell repertoires in COVID-19. Sequencing was performed with immunoSEQ multiplex PCR; in TCRdb, only in-frame clones are kept and a portion is missing. Of just over 250,000 clones in the sample, around 87% were seen once. Specimen: peripheral blood. Receptors originate from a woman in her fifties or sixties with acute or convalescent COVID-19. CDR3s include the opening cysteine and the closing phenylalanine or tryptophan. D genes are given only for firm matches. Rows may omit the clone size; those that give it use once, few, many or a size class.

NA,TRBV27,TRBJ1-2,NA,CASTQFEGGSYTF,TGTGCCAGTACACAGTTCGAGGGTGGAAGCTACACCTTC
NA,TRBV10-3,TRBJ1-3,NA,CATSSSLSLNTIYF,TGTGCCACCTCTTCCTCGTTGTCCCTCAACACCATATATTTT
NA,TRBV27,TRBJ2-1,NA,CASSPRLVPYEQFF,TGTGCCAGCAGTCCTCGACTAGTTCCTTATGAGCAGTTCTTC
once,TRBV4-2,TRBJ2-1,TRBD2,CASSQGTSEYNEQFF,TGTGCCAGCAGCCAAGGGACTAGCGAGTACAATGAGCAGTTCTTC
NA,TRBV7-9,TRBJ2-7,TRBD2,CASSPISGSLQREQYF,TGTGCCAGCAGCCCTATTAGCGGGAGCCTCCAACGGGAGCAGTACTTC
NA,TRBV5-3,TRBJ1-5,NA,CARSSDKNSNQPQHF,TGTGCCAGAAGCTCGGACAAGAATAGCAATCAGCCCCAGCATTTT
NA,TRBV5-6,TRBJ2-2,NA,CASSLVGRRDTGELFF,TGTGCCAGCAGCTTGGTGGGGAGGAGGGACACCGGGGAGCTGTTTTTT
few,TRBV4-1,TRBJ2-1,TRBD1,CASSLDRAIYNEQFF,TGCGCCAGCAGCTTGGACAGGGCCATCTACAATGAGCAGTTCTTC
few,TRBV6-6,TRBJ1-1,NA,CASRVQGGSTEAFF,TGTGCCAGCAGAGTACAGGGTGGGTCAACTGAAGCTTTCTTT
NA,TRBV5-1,TRBJ1-1,TRBD1,CASSLRDREREWGLNTEAFF,TGCGCCAGCAGCTTGCGGGACAGGGAGAGGGAGTGGGGCTTGAACACTGAAGCTTTCTTT